This T cell receptor beta chain emerged from a study of human T cells and chemical hapten exposure. TCRdb re-derived calls from the RACE reads in MiXCR, one entry per CDR3 protein. The table lists about 120,000 distinct CDR3 sequences, roughly 14% of them singletons, with 2.8% in the top ten. Noted time point: pre-sensitization, week 0. Treatment here: therapeutic diphenylcyclopropenone sensitization with weekly scalp DPC. The sequence derives from a woman in her late teens or twenties with alopecia areata. Some clones in this sample may be carry-over from other donors' samples. The sequencing here drew on whole blood, taken in connection with sensitization to the hapten diphenylcyclopropenone (DPC).

The CDR3 is CATSDSGMGDTQYF. In DNA, the CDR3 is TGTGCCACCAGTGATTCTGGGATGGGGGATACGCAGTATTTT. The gene calls are TRBV24-1 and TRBJ2-3; D is ambiguous. Trimming pared 2 bases from V and 6 bases from J, leaving 11 bases between. CDR1 is KGHDR and CDR2 is SFDVKD in the germline V gene. The CDR3 length is 14 residues.